This entry features one T cell receptor beta chain sequence. Profiled with immunoSEQ multiplex PCR; TCRdb holds only in-frame clones, not every one. The sample has about 93,000 clones, about 88% seen once. The source of the sample is a study of blood T cell repertoires in COVID-19. Study-wide context: Sources were T cells, B-cell-depleted T cells, or PBMCs; the material itself was cDNA or gDNA.

This receptor was taken from a woman of 80 years or more with acute or convalescent COVID-19. The sequenced material came from peripheral blood.

The CDR3 sequence: CSAGQGGYGYTF. CDR3 DNA sequence: TGCAGCGCCGGACAGGGTGGCTATGGCTACACCTTC. This chain links TRBV29-1 with TRBJ1-2, with TRBD1 matching 8 bases. Germline loops: CDR1 SQVTM, CDR2 ANQGSEA. The CDR3 has 12 residues. Losses at the gene ends were 7 bases for V and 4 bases for J; bases not matched to a gene: 5.